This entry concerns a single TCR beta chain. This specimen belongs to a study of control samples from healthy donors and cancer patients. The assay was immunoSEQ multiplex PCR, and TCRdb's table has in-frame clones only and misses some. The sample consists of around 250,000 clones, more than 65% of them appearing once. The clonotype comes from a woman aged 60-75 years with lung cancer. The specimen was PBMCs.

The DNA of the CDR3 is TGTGCCAGCAGTGGACTAGCGGGAGGGGGAGAGCAGTTCTTC. Amino acid sequence: CASSGLAGGGEQFF. V gene TRBV3-1 (or the pseudogene TRBV3-2) combines with J gene TRBJ2-1; TRBD2 matches at 15 bases. CDR1 LGHDT and CDR2 YNNKEL come from the germline V gene (reference sequence). The ends lost 6 bases at V and 10 bases at J; junction bases unmatched: 4. This CDR3 is 14 amino acids long.